These 18 T cell receptor beta chains originate from one sample sequenced in a study of T-cell memory formation after mild COVID-19 (dated by TCRdb to 2020 to 2022). Library preparation was by 5' RACE. The sequencer listed for this sample is Illumina NovaSeq 6000. The public reads were reprocessed in TCRdb via fastp at Q25 and MiXCR, keeping in-frame beta chains. Each CDR3 protein gets just one entry, which takes the most common genes and DNA from the rows behind it. This sample has around 390,000 distinct CDR3 sequences in its table, and about 16% of those were observed once. The ten largest clones add up to 20% to 25% of the sample. Sequencing was carried out using PBMCs or a T cell subset sorted from them (not recorded which). These receptors originate from a man younger than 30 who had mild COVID-19 (a few samples of this study predate the infection). The sample titles of this study are shuffled in the database, so cell type and time point are left out; the donor was told from shared clones.

The chain uses TRBV7-2 and TRBJ2-7; weak D call: TRBD2 (6 bases). This CDR3 is built from 11 residues. Germline V gene sequence: CDR1 SGHTA, CDR2 FQGNSA. V gave up 11 bases and J gave up 6 bases, with 14 bases separating them. In DNA, the CDR3 is TGTGCCTCAAGGTCCGGGGGCGAGCAGTACTTC. Amino acids: CASRSGGEQYF. Full variable domain (outside the CDR3, taken from reference TRBV7-2 and TRBJ2-7): GAGVSQSPSNKVTEKGKDVELRCDPISGHTALYWYRQSLGQGLEFLIYFQGNSAPDKSGLPSDRFSAERTGGSVSTLTIQRTQQEDSAVYLCASRSGGEQYFGPGTRLTVT.

The V gene is TRBV6-6, the J gene TRBJ1-3, with unresolved D. The CDR3 loop spans 13 amino acids. The V and J ends lost 1 base and 1 base respectively, with 2 bases between them. In germline, CDR1 is MNHNY, CDR2 SVGAGI (reference sequence). In DNA, the CDR3 is TGTGCCAGCAGTTACTGGTCTGGAAACACCATATATTTT. Protein: CASSYWSGNTIYF.

The gene calls are TRBV6-2 or TRBV6-3 and TRBJ2-7; tentative D call: TRBD1 (6 bases). The CDR3 runs to 14 residues. Between the trimmed V and J ends, which lost 4 bases and 3 bases, there was a span of 13 bases. Germline V gene data show CDR1 as MNHEY and CDR2 as SVGEGT. In nucleotides, the CDR3 is TGTGCCAGCAGTTCAGCTTGGACAGACTACGAGCAGTACTTC. This sequence encodes CASSSAWTDYEQYF.

The rearrangement uses TRBV2 and TRBJ1-1; D not certain. The CDR3 length is 12 residues. CDR1 is SNHLY and CDR2 is FYNNEI in the germline V gene. V was trimmed by 4 bases and J by 4 bases, leaving 7 bases between them. CDR3: CASSARATEAFF. As DNA, the CDR3 is TGTGCCAGCAGTGCCCGGGCCACTGAAGCTTTCTTT. Filled out from reference TRBV2 and TRBJ1-1, the complete variable domain reads EPEVTQTPSHQVTQMGQEVILRCVPISNHLYFYWYRQILGQKVEFLVSFYNNEISEKSEIFDDQFSVERPDGSNFTLKIRSTKLEDSAMYFCASSARATEAFFGQGTRLTVV.

This clonotype came up a few times. This rearrangement joins TRBV29-1 to TRBJ2-2, with 13 bases matching TRBD2. The V gene's germline CDR1 is SQVTM and CDR2 ANQGSEA. V gave up 5 bases and J gave up 2 bases; unmatched junction bases: 5. The CDR3 is made up of 16 amino acids. CDR3 sequence (DNA): TGCAGCGTTCCCGGGACTAGCGGGGTTAACACCGGGGAGCTGTTTTTT. It is translated as CSVPGTSGVNTGELFF.

As DNA, the CDR3 is TGTGCCAGCAGCTTCGGGCGCGATCAGTACTTC. Protein: CASSFGRDQYF. This sequence joins TRBV5-5 and TRBJ2-4, with D unclear. Between the trimmed V and J ends, which lost 2 bases and 12 bases, there was a span of 9 bases. The V gene's germline CDR1 is SGHKS and CDR2 YYEKEE (reference sequence). This CDR3 spans 11 amino acids.

This clonotype has a handful of counts. The chain has TRBV11-2 and TRBJ2-2, with 10 bases that match TRBD1. Losses at the gene ends were 6 bases for V and 6 bases for J; bases not matched to a gene: 4. Germline loops: CDR1 SGHAT, CDR2 FQNNGV. CDR3 length equals 14 residues. The CDR3 coding sequence is TGTGCCAGCAGGCCCGGGACAGGGGCCGGGGAGCTGTTTTTT. It codes for CASRPGTGAGELFF. The full variable domain, in which reference TRBV11-2 and TRBJ2-2 provide the parts outside the CDR3, is EAGVAQSPRYKIIEKRQSVAFWCNPISGHATLYWYQQILGQGPKLLIQFQNNGVVDDSQLPKDRFSAERLKGVDSTLKIQPAKLEDSAVYLCASRPGTGAGELFFGEGSRLTVL.

The sample holds many counts of this clonotype. The chain links TRBV7-9 to TRBJ2-1; 8 bases align to TRBD2. CDR3 length: 15 amino acids. Germline-derived CDR1 and CDR2 are SEHNR and FQNEAQ (reference sequence). Unmatched junction bases numbered 9, after V lost 6 bases and J lost 5 bases. CDR3 sequence (DNA): TGTGCCAGCAGTTATTTAGCGGGACGAGACAATGAGCAGTTCTTC. Amino acid sequence: CASSYLAGRDNEQFF. Full variable domain (rest looked up from reference TRBV7-9 and TRBJ2-1): DTGVSQNPRHKITKRGQNVTFRCDPISEHNRLYWYRQTLGQGPEFLTYFQNEAQLEKSRLLSDRFSAERPKGSFSTLEIQRTEQGDSAMYLCASSYLAGRDNEQFFGPGTRLTVL.

The V call is TRBV5-1, the J call TRBJ1-3, with unresolved D. Trimming stripped 0 bases from V and 4 bases from J, with 14 bases between. The germline CDR1 and CDR2 sequences are SGHRS and YFSETQ. This CDR3 is 16 amino acids long. The CDR3 region has the DNA TGCGCCAGCAGCTTGGGAGGTCCTATCTACGGAAACACCATATATTTT. Protein sequence: CASSLGGPIYGNTIYF.

This chain connects TRBV20-1 to TRBJ1-2; no definite D call. V lost 0 bases, J lost 6 bases, and 5 bases lay in between. The CDR3 contains 11 residues. The germline CDR1 and CDR2 sequences are DFQATT and SNEGSKA (reference sequence). The CDR3 DNA reads TGCAGTGCTAGAGATGAGCATGGCTACACCTTC. Its protein product is CSARDEHGYTF.

This clonotype was recorded a few times. The chain employs TRBV20-1 and TRBJ2-7; tentatively, D is TRBD1 or TRBD2 (5 bases each). Germline lookup yields CDR1 DFQATT and CDR2 SNEGSKA (reference sequence). V was shortened by 3 bases and J by 6 bases, with 18 bases between the two germline ends. CDR3 size: 14 residues. The CDR3: CSASHPGRGVEQYF. The CDR3 DNA sequence: TGCAGTGCTAGCCACCCGGGACGGGGAGTCGAGCAGTACTTC.

This chain links TRBV20-1 with TRBJ1-1; 8 positions match TRBD1. The ends lost 7 bases at V and 10 bases at J; junction bases unmatched: 11. Germline V CDR1 and CDR2: DFQATT, SNEGSKA (reference sequence). The CDR3 covers 12 residues. The CDR3 bases are TGCAGTGTCAAGACAGGGGTAAGGCGAGCTTTCTTT. This codes for CSVKTGVRRAFF.

There are a few counts of this clonotype. At one end, the junction sequence differs from germline, possibly due to a read error. J is TRBJ1-6 and V is TRBV5-1, with D unclear. This CDR3 has 16 residues. The V gene's germline CDR1 is SGHRS and CDR2 YFSETQ. The chain's CDR3 is CASSLGEGSYNSPLHF. In nucleotides, the CDR3 is TGCGCCAGCAGTTTGGGAGAAGGCTCCTATAATTCACCCCTCCACTTT.

The chain uses TRBV3-1 and TRBJ2-5; TRBD2 is a possible D gene (6 bases). V dropped 2 bases and J dropped 1 base, with 14 bases sitting between them. This CDR3 comprises 16 residues. The germline CDR1 and CDR2 sequences are LGHDT and YNNKEL (reference sequence). The DNA for the CDR3 is TGTGCCAGCAGCCAACGGACTACCGTCCGCCAAGAGACCCAGTACTTC. It encodes CASSQRTTVRQETQYF.

This clonotype has just a few counts. This chain joins TRBV28 and TRBJ2-2; D assignment may be TRBD1 or TRBD2 (6 bases each). Trimming pared 6 bases from V and 6 bases from J, leaving 14 bases between. This CDR3 spans 14 amino acids. Germline loops: CDR1 MDHEN, CDR2 SYDVKM. The CDR3 coding sequence is TGTGCCAGCAGCGCATGGGGGGCGGCCGGGGAGCTGTTTTTT. Protein sequence: CASSAWGAAGELFF.

This clonotype came up a few times. The chain carries TRBV7-2 and TRBJ2-5; possibly TRBD1 for D (7 bases). Germline V gene sequence: CDR1 SGHTA, CDR2 FQGNSA. Trimming cost V 5 bases and J 5 bases, with 15 bases left between them. The CDR3 covers 14 residues. CDR3: CASSTQGGAETQYF. The CDR3 nucleotides are TGTGCCAGCAGCACCCAGGGGGGCGCGGAGACCCAGTACTTC.

A few counts support this clonotype. This rearrangement joins TRBV10-3 to TRBJ1-5, with 8 bases identical to TRBD1. With 5 bases clipped from V and 7 bases from J, the junction kept 4 bases outside the gene matches. The CDR3 runs to 13 residues. From germline, CDR1 is ENHRY and CDR2 SYGVKD. In nucleotides, the CDR3 is TGTGCCATCAGTACAGGGGGGCAGCAGCCCCAGCATTTT. This encodes CAISTGGQQPQHF.

The chain employs TRBV5-4 and TRBJ2-3; possibly TRBD2 for D (6 bases). Germline CDR1 and CDR2: SGHNT and YYREEE (reference sequence). V lost 0 bases and J 2 bases, leaving 16 bases between the germline ends. CDR3 size: 17 residues. The CDR3 spells CASSLVVGGPATDTQYF. The CDR3 DNA reads as TGTGCCAGCAGCTTGGTTGTCGGGGGACCCGCCACAGATACGCAGTATTTT.